This is a list of T cell receptor beta chains from one sample in a study of CD4+ T cells in melanoma. TCRdb keeps only in-frame clones here, not all; method: immunoSEQ multiplex PCR. This sample carries approximately 19,000 clones, over 75% of them seen once, and the ten largest clones take approximately 9.9%. The origin of the receptors is a human donor with melanoma. Each CDR3 is given with its conserved first and last residue. A D gene is named only where the DNA matches it firmly. Size tells how often a clone was seen (once, few, many) or the class of an expanded clone, and some rows leave it out.

D gene	V gene	J gene	CDR3 length	clone size	CDR3 protein	CDR3 DNA
TRBD1	TRBV6-6	TRBJ2-6	16	.	CASRDRESSGANVLTF	TGTGCCAGCAGAGACAGGGAAAGCTCTGGGGCCAACGTCCTGACTTTC
TRBD1	TRBV6-5	TRBJ1-4	14	.	CASRGDRGGGKLFF	TGTGCCAGCAGGGGTGACAGGGGGGGAGGAAAACTGTTTTTT
.	TRBV7-9	TRBJ2-1	14	.	CASSEKAPHNEQFF	TGTGCCAGCAGCGAGAAAGCCCCCCACAATGAGCAGTTCTTC
TRBD1	TRBV7-6	TRBJ1-1	16	.	CASSSRDRGSYTEAFF	TGTGCCAGCAGCTCCCGGGACAGGGGGTCTTACACTGAAGCTTTCTTT
.	TRBV27	TRBJ2-6	15	.	CASSSQSSGANVLTF	TGTGCCAGCAGTTCCCAGAGCTCTGGGGCCAACGTCCTGACTTTC
.	TRBV5-1	TRBJ1-3	13	.	CASSPYQRNTIYF	TGCGCCAGCAGCCCGTACCAGCGAAACACCATATATTTT
.	TRBV18	TRBJ1-4	15	.	CASANGLGFNEKLFF	TGTGCCAGCGCGAACGGGTTGGGCTTTAATGAAAAACTGTTTTTT
TRBD1	TRBV2	TRBJ1-5	16	once	CASSEDQGGGNQPQHF	TGTGCCAGCAGTGAAGATCAGGGGGGTGGCAATCAGCCCCAGCATTTT
TRBD1	TRBV6-1	TRBJ1-5	15	.	CASRQTGDSNQPQHF	TGTGCCAGTAGGCAGACAGGGGACAGCAATCAGCCCCAGCATTTT
.	TRBV20-1	TRBJ1-5	10	.	CSASWQPQHF	TGCAGTGCTAGTTGGCAGCCCCAGCATTTT
.	TRBV29-1	TRBJ1-1	14	.	CSVEDGRGVTEAFF	TGCAGCGTTGAAGATGGTAGGGGAGTCACTGAAGCTTTCTTT
.	TRBV7-3	TRBJ2-7	14	.	CASSPGDGDYEQYF	TGTGCCAGCAGCCCGGGGGACGGGGACTACGAGCAGTACTTC
.	TRBV2	TRBJ1-4	14	.	CASIPERTNEKLFF	TGTGCCAGCATTCCCGAAAGGACTAATGAAAAACTGTTTTTT
TRBD2	TRBV5-1	TRBJ2-7	15	.	CASSRTSGDVYEQYF	TGCGCCAGCAGCAGGACTAGCGGGGACGTGTACGAGCAGTACTTC
TRBD1	TRBV7-8	TRBJ1-4	14	.	CASGRTGGTEKLFF	TGTGCCAGCGGCAGGACAGGGGGGACTGAAAAACTGTTTTTT
.	TRBV2	TRBJ1-1	11	few	CASTEWVVKTF	TGTGCCAGCACCGAATGGGTCGTCAAAACTTTT